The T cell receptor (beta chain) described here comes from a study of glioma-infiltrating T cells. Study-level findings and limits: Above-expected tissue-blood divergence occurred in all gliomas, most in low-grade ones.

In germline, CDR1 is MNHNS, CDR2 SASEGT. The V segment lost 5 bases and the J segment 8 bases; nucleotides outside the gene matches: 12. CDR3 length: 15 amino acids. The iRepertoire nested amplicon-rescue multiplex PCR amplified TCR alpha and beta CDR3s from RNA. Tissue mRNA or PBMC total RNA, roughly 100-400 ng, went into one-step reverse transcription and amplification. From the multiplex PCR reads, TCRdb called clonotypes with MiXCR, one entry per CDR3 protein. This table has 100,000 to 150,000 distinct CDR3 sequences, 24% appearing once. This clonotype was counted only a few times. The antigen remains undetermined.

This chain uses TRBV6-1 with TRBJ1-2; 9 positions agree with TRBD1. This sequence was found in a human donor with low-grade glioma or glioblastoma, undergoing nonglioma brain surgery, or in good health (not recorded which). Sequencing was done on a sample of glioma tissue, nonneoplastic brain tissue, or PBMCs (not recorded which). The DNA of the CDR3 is TGTGCCAGCAGTAACGCGGGACAGGGCATTCACGGCTACACCTTC. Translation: CASSNAGQGIHGYTF.